This TCR beta chain derives from a study of CD8+CD57+ T cells in acquired aplastic anemia. For the study at large: Sorted CD4+ and CD8+ cells yielded DNA averaging about 3.2 ug. Findings of the study overall: Simpson's diversity of CD8+ cells was not significantly different in patients compared with controls.

Genomic DNA, serving as template, underwent TCR beta VDJ and CDR3 profiling. A single record per CDR3 protein comes from TCRdb applying MiXCR to the reads. The table records around 79,000 distinct CDR3 sequences, 60% to 75% of them present only once. The V end was cut by 2 bases, the J end by 5 bases, with 10 bases between. Germline-derived CDR1 and CDR2 are LGHDT and YNNKEL (reference sequence). CDR3 size: 13 residues. Turning to this clonotype: Its target is not known.

An expansion of CD8+CD57+ cells by flow cytometry had been shown in patients chosen for sequencing. Therapy had not been given to patients before blood sampling. The chain links TRBV3-1 to TRBJ2-7; a weak D match, TRBD2 (6 bases). The material sequenced was sorted CD4+, CD8+, or CD8+CD57+ T cells (not recorded which) from PBMCs. This TCR was recovered from a human donor with aplastic anemia. The CDR3, as DNA: TGTGCCAGCAGCCAACTGTGGGGGGACGAGCAGTACTTC. Residues: CASSQLWGDEQYF.